Listed below are T cell receptor beta chains from one sample, sequenced in a study of T cell responses to AZD1222 COVID-19 vaccine. TCRdb keeps only in-frame clones here, not all; method: immunoSEQ multiplex PCR. Of some 180,000 clones listed, approximately 90% are singletons. Sequencing was performed on peripheral blood, taken 28 days after the second dose of the MenACWY control vaccine. These receptors all stem from an adult who received the MenACWY meningococcal vaccine as a control. Both conserved end residues are part of each CDR3. Fields, in order: CDR3 DNA, CDR3 protein, CDR3 length, D gene, J gene, clone size, V gene. A D gene is named only where the DNA matches it firmly. The size field is filled for only some rows; it gives once, few, many or a size class.

CDR3nt: TGTGCCAGCAAGGGACTAGCGGGGCCTGGTGAGCAGTTCTTC
CDR3aa: CASKGLAGPGEQFF
len: 14
d_gene: TRBD2
j_gene: TRBJ2-1
abundance: NA
v_gene: TRBV28

CDR3nt: TGTGCCAGCAGCCCGGATCTGGCTGCAGATACGCAGTATTTT
CDR3aa: CASSPDLAADTQYF
len: 14
d_gene: NA
j_gene: TRBJ2-3
abundance: NA
v_gene: TRBV7-2

CDR3nt: TGTGCCAGCAGTTTATCTCTAGCTAATTCACCCCTCCACTTT
CDR3aa: CASSLSLANSPLHF
len: 14
d_gene: NA
j_gene: TRBJ1-6
abundance: NA
v_gene: TRBV27

CDR3nt: TGTGCCAGCAGCGTAGCTACAGGACTAGCGGTAAATGAGCAGTTCTTC
CDR3aa: CASSVATGLAVNEQFF
len: 16
d_gene: TRBD2
j_gene: TRBJ2-1
abundance: once
v_gene: TRBV9

CDR3nt: TGTGCCAGCAGCTGGGGGCTGGCGGGGGGATACAATGGGCAGTTCTTC
CDR3aa: CASSWGLAGGYNGQFF
len: 16
d_gene: TRBD2
j_gene: TRBJ2-1
abundance: NA
v_gene: TRBV7-8

CDR3nt: TGTGCCAGCAGCCCCCAGGTGGGACAGATGAACACTGAAGCTTTCTTT
CDR3aa: CASSPQVGQMNTEAFF
len: 16
d_gene: TRBD1
j_gene: TRBJ1-1
abundance: once
v_gene: TRBV14

CDR3nt: TGTGCCAGCAGCTTAGATCCAGGACTAGCGGGATTAGATACGCAGTATTTT
CDR3aa: CASSLDPGLAGLDTQYF
len: 17
d_gene: TRBD2
j_gene: TRBJ2-3
abundance: NA
v_gene: TRBV7-3

CDR3nt: TGCAGCCCGGTTATAATCGGAAACACTGAAGCTTTCTTT
CDR3aa: CSPVIIGNTEAFF
len: 13
d_gene: NA
j_gene: TRBJ1-1
abundance: NA
v_gene: TRBV29-1

CDR3nt: TGTGCCAGTAGTATACTGGCGAGTCTTAACACCGGGGAGCTGTTTTTT
CDR3aa: CASSILASLNTGELFF
len: 16
d_gene: NA
j_gene: TRBJ2-2
abundance: once
v_gene: TRBV19

CDR3nt: TGTGCCAGCAGTCAGGAGCGGACTAGCTCCTACGAGCAGTACTTC
CDR3aa: CASSQERTSSYEQYF
len: 15
d_gene: TRBD2
j_gene: TRBJ2-7
abundance: NA
v_gene: TRBV5-4

CDR3nt: TGTGCCAGCATGGGAGGAGAAAAACTGTTTTTT
CDR3aa: CASMGGEKLFF
len: 11
d_gene: NA
j_gene: TRBJ1-4
abundance: once
v_gene: TRBV7-9

CDR3nt: TGTGCCAGCAGCCAAAAGCTAACCTCCTACGAGCAGTACTTC
CDR3aa: CASSQKLTSYEQYF
len: 14
d_gene: NA
j_gene: TRBJ2-7
abundance: NA
v_gene: TRBV4-2

CDR3nt: TGTGCCAGCAGTGAAATTGGGTTCGCCCCTTCCTATGGCTACACCTTC
CDR3aa: CASSEIGFAPSYGYTF
len: 16
d_gene: NA
j_gene: TRBJ1-2
abundance: NA
v_gene: TRBV6-1

CDR3nt: TGTGCCAGCTCCCCCGACAGACGGACAGGTCACACAGATACGCAGTATTTT
CDR3aa: CASSPDRRTGHTDTQYF
len: 17
d_gene: NA
j_gene: TRBJ2-3
abundance: once
v_gene: TRBV21-1

CDR3nt: TGCGCCAGCAGCCTTGGACTAGCGGGACCAAGAGGCTACAATGAGCAGTTCTTC
CDR3aa: CASSLGLAGPRGYNEQFF
len: 18
d_gene: TRBD2
j_gene: TRBJ2-1
abundance: NA
v_gene: TRBV5-1

CDR3nt: TGTGCCAGCATGCCAATCACAGGGTTGAACACTGAAGCTTTCTTT
CDR3aa: CASMPITGLNTEAFF
len: 15
d_gene: NA
j_gene: TRBJ1-1
abundance: NA
v_gene: TRBV27

CDR3nt: TGTGCCAGCAGCCCGCGACAGGGTTGGGACACTGAAGCTTTCTTT
CDR3aa: CASSPRQGWDTEAFF
len: 15
d_gene: TRBD1
j_gene: TRBJ1-1
abundance: NA
v_gene: TRBV7-2

CDR3nt: TGTGCCAGCAGCTTAGGACGTTTAGCGTCAGATACGCAGTATTTT
CDR3aa: CASSLGRLASDTQYF
len: 15
d_gene: NA
j_gene: TRBJ2-3
abundance: NA
v_gene: TRBV11-3

CDR3nt: TGTGCCAGCAGCCTCGGACTAGCCGATAATTACGAGCAGTACTTC
CDR3aa: CASSLGLADNYEQYF
len: 15
d_gene: TRBD2
j_gene: TRBJ2-7
abundance: NA
v_gene: TRBV11-2

CDR3nt: TGTGCCAGCAGTACCGGTCCTCGAGGCTTC
CDR3aa: CASSTGPRGF
len: 10
d_gene: NA
j_gene: TRBJ2-7
abundance: NA
v_gene: TRBV25-1

CDR3nt: TGTGCCAGCAGCCCTCCATTGGGGCGGGAGGTTTACGAGCAGTACTTC
CDR3aa: CASSPPLGREVYEQYF
len: 16
d_gene: TRBD2
j_gene: TRBJ2-7
abundance: NA
v_gene: TRBV7-9

CDR3nt: TGTGCCACCAGTCGGGGACAGTCATCCTACGAGCAGTACTTC
CDR3aa: CATSRGQSSYEQYF
len: 14
d_gene: TRBD1
j_gene: TRBJ2-7
abundance: NA
v_gene: TRBV24-1

CDR3nt: TGTGCCAGCAGACCCGGTGGGAGTGGGTACGAGCAGTACTTC
CDR3aa: CASRPGGSGYEQYF
len: 14
d_gene: NA
j_gene: TRBJ2-7
abundance: NA
v_gene: TRBV25-1

CDR3nt: TGTGCCAGCAGCTTAGCAGGACAGTACAATGAGCAGTTCTTC
CDR3aa: CASSLAGQYNEQFF
len: 14
d_gene: NA
j_gene: TRBJ2-1
abundance: NA
v_gene: TRBV7-2

CDR3nt: TGTGCCAGCAGCCTAACGGGACGGTTGAACACTGAAGCTTTCTTT
CDR3aa: CASSLTGRLNTEAFF
len: 15
d_gene: NA
j_gene: TRBJ1-1
abundance: NA
v_gene: TRBV11-2

CDR3nt: TGTGCCAGCAGCCAAGATGGCAGCTACTATGGCTACACCTTC
CDR3aa: CASSQDGSYYGYTF
len: 14
d_gene: NA
j_gene: TRBJ1-2
abundance: NA
v_gene: TRBV3-1/TRBV3-2

CDR3nt: TGTGCCAGCCGTTCGCCGTTTTTAGCCAAAAACATTCAGTACTTC
CDR3aa: CASRSPFLAKNIQYF
len: 15
d_gene: NA
j_gene: TRBJ2-4
abundance: NA
v_gene: TRBV6-2/TRBV6-3

CDR3nt: TGTGCCAGCAGCTTAGCGGCCTCGGGGAAGCAGTACTTC
CDR3aa: CASSLAASGKQYF
len: 13
d_gene: NA
j_gene: TRBJ2-7
abundance: NA
v_gene: TRBV7-2

CDR3nt: TGTGCCAGCAGCACAAGACAGGGCCTTCAGCCCCAGCATTTT
CDR3aa: CASSTRQGLQPQHF
len: 14
d_gene: TRBD1
j_gene: TRBJ1-5
abundance: NA
v_gene: TRBV7-8

CDR3nt: TGTGCCAGCAGTTCCGGGGCCGGTATTGGAAACACCATATATTTT
CDR3aa: CASSSGAGIGNTIYF
len: 15
d_gene: NA
j_gene: TRBJ1-3
abundance: NA
v_gene: TRBV28

CDR3nt: TGTGCCACCAGCAGAGACACAGGGGAGCATCAGCCCCAGCATTTT
CDR3aa: CATSRDTGEHQPQHF
len: 15
d_gene: TRBD1
j_gene: TRBJ1-5
abundance: NA
v_gene: TRBV15

CDR3nt: TGTGCCAGCAGGGTCGGCGGATCCAATCAGCCCCAGCATTTT
CDR3aa: CASRVGGSNQPQHF
len: 14
d_gene: NA
j_gene: TRBJ1-5
abundance: NA
v_gene: TRBV2

CDR3nt: TGCGCCAGCAGCCCGGGGACAGGTGGTCGCCGAGATGGCTACACCTTC
CDR3aa: CASSPGTGGRRDGYTF
len: 16
d_gene: TRBD1
j_gene: TRBJ1-2
abundance: NA
v_gene: TRBV4-3

CDR3nt: TGTGCCAGCAGCTTTAACACAGCCTATAATTCACCCCTCCACTTT
CDR3aa: CASSFNTAYNSPLHF
len: 15
d_gene: NA
j_gene: TRBJ1-6
abundance: once
v_gene: TRBV11-2

CDR3nt: TGTGCCAGCAGCCTCGTAACGTCTGGGGGCTACACCTTC
CDR3aa: CASSLVTSGGYTF
len: 13
d_gene: NA
j_gene: TRBJ1-2
abundance: NA
v_gene: TRBV3-1/TRBV3-2

CDR3nt: TGTGCCAGCAGCTTAATGGCAGATGGAAACACCATATATTTT
CDR3aa: CASSLMADGNTIYF
len: 14
d_gene: NA
j_gene: TRBJ1-3
abundance: NA
v_gene: TRBV5-4

CDR3nt: TGTGCCAGCTCACCGGACAGGGGTGTCCAGCCCCAGCATTTT
CDR3aa: CASSPDRGVQPQHF
len: 14
d_gene: TRBD1
j_gene: TRBJ1-5
abundance: NA
v_gene: TRBV18

CDR3nt: TGTGCCAGCAGTTTAGAGCGGGACTCACCCCTCCACTTT
CDR3aa: CASSLERDSPLHF
len: 13
d_gene: NA
j_gene: TRBJ1-6
abundance: NA
v_gene: TRBV28

CDR3nt: TGTGCCAGCAGCTCAAACAGGGGTGGGGAAAAACTGTTTTTT
CDR3aa: CASSSNRGGEKLFF
len: 14
d_gene: TRBD1
j_gene: TRBJ1-4
abundance: NA
v_gene: TRBV7-8

CDR3nt: TGTGCCAGCAGCTTAGGGGACAGGGGGGGGAATCAGCCCCAGCATTTT
CDR3aa: CASSLGDRGGNQPQHF
len: 16
d_gene: TRBD1
j_gene: TRBJ1-5
abundance: NA
v_gene: TRBV11-2

CDR3nt: TGTGCCAGCAGTCTAGGGACAGGGGTTTTACAGCCCCAGCATTTT
CDR3aa: CASSLGTGVLQPQHF
len: 15
d_gene: TRBD1
j_gene: TRBJ1-5
abundance: NA
v_gene: TRBV6-5

CDR3nt: TGTGCCAGTAGTATGGTCTGGAATGAAAAACTGTTTTTT
CDR3aa: CASSMVWNEKLFF
len: 13
d_gene: NA
j_gene: TRBJ1-4
abundance: once
v_gene: TRBV19

CDR3nt: TGTGCCTGGAGTGTGCGTACAGGCCTGTACACTGAAGCTTTCTTT
CDR3aa: CAWSVRTGLYTEAFF
len: 15
d_gene: NA
j_gene: TRBJ1-1
abundance: few
v_gene: TRBV30

CDR3nt: TGCAGCGCCGGGACAGATTACCAGCCCCAGCATTTT
CDR3aa: CSAGTDYQPQHF
len: 12
d_gene: TRBD1
j_gene: TRBJ1-5
abundance: NA
v_gene: TRBV29-1

CDR3nt: TGTGCCAGTAGATGGAGATCCACCGGGGAGCTGTTTTTT
CDR3aa: CASRWRSTGELFF
len: 13
d_gene: NA
j_gene: TRBJ2-2
abundance: NA
v_gene: TRBV19

CDR3nt: TGTGCCAGCTCACGGACGGACAGGGGAGGGCAGCCCCAGCATTTT
CDR3aa: CASSRTDRGGQPQHF
len: 15
d_gene: TRBD1
j_gene: TRBJ1-5
abundance: NA
v_gene: TRBV18

CDR3nt: TGTGCCACCAGTGAATTGAGGGGTGAGCAGTTCTTC
CDR3aa: CATSELRGEQFF
len: 12
d_gene: NA
j_gene: TRBJ2-1
abundance: NA
v_gene: TRBV24-1

CDR3nt: TGTGCCAGCAGCCCAGACACTAATCAGCCCCAGCATTTT
CDR3aa: CASSPDTNQPQHF
len: 13
d_gene: NA
j_gene: TRBJ1-5
abundance: NA
v_gene: TRBV3-1/TRBV3-2

CDR3nt: TGCAGTGCTAGACTAGGAGCCGAGCAGTACTTC
CDR3aa: CSARLGAEQYF
len: 11
d_gene: NA
j_gene: TRBJ2-7
abundance: NA
v_gene: TRBV20-1

CDR3nt: TGTGCCAGCAGCTTCCGGGACAGGGTTACAGATACGCAGTATTTT
CDR3aa: CASSFRDRVTDTQYF
len: 15
d_gene: TRBD1
j_gene: TRBJ2-3
abundance: NA
v_gene: TRBV7-3